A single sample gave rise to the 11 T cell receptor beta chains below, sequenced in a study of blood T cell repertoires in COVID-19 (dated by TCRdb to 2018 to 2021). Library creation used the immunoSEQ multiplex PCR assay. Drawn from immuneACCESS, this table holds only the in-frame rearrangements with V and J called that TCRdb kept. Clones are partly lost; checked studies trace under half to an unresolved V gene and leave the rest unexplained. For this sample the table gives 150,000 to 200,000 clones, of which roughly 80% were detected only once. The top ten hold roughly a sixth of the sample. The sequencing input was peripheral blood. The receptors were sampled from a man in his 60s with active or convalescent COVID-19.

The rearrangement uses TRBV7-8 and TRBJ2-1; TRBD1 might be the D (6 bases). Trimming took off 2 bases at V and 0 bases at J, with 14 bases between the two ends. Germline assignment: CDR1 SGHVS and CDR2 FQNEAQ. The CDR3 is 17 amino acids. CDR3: CASSLNTGGSSYNEQFF. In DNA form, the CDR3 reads TGTGCCAGCAGCTTAAACACTGGGGGCAGCTCCTACAATGAGCAGTTCTTC.

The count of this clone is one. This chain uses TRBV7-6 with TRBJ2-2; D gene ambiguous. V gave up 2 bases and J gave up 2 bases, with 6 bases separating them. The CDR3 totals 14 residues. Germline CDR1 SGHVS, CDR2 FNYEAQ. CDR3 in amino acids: CASSLIHNTGELFF. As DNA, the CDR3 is TGTGCCAGCAGCTTAATACATAACACCGGGGAGCTGTTTTTT. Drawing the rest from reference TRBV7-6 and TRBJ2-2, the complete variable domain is GAGVSQSPRYKVTKRGQDVALRCDPISGHVSLYWYRQALGQGPEFLTYFNYEAQQDKSGLPNDRFSAERPEGSISTLTIQRTEQRDSAMYRCASSLIHNTGELFFGEGSRLTVL.

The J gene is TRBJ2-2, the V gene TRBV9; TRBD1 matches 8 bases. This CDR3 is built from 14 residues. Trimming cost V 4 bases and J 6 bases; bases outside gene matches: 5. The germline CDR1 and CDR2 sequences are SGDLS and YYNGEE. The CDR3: CASSPRTGSGELFF. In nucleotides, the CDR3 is TGTGCCAGCAGCCCCCGGACAGGGTCCGGGGAGCTGTTTTTT.

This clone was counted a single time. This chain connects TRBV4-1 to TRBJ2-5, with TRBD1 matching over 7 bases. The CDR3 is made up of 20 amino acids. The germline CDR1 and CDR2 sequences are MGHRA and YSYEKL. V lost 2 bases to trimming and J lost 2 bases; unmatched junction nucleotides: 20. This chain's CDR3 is CASSQPRDSQKEGPQETQYF. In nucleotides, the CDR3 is TGCGCCAGCAGCCAACCTCGGGACAGCCAAAAAGAGGGGCCACAAGAGACCCAGTACTTC.

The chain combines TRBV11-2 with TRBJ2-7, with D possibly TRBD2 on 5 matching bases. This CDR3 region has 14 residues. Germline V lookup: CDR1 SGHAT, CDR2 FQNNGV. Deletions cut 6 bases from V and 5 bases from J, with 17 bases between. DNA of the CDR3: TGTGCCAGCAGTCCAGCCCCCGGGAACCACGAGCAGTACTTC. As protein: CASSPAPGNHEQYF.

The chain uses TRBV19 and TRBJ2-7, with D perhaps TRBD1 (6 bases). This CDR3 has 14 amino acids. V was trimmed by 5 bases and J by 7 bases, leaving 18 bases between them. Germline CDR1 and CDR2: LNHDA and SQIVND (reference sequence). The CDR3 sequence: CASSAPGQAVEQYF. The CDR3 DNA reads TGTGCCAGTAGTGCACCGGGACAAGCGGTAGAGCAGTACTTC.

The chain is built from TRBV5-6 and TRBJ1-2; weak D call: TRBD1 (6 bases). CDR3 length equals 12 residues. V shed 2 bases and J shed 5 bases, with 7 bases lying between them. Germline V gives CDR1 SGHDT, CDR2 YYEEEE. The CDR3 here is CASSLRGYGYTF. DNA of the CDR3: TGTGCCAGCAGCTTAAGGGGGTATGGCTACACCTTC.

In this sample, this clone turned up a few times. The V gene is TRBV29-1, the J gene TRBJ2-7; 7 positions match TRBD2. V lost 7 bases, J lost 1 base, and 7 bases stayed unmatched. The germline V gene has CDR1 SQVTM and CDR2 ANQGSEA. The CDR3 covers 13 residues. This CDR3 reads CSARTSLSYEQYF. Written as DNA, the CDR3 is TGCAGCGCCAGGACTAGTCTTTCCTACGAGCAGTACTTC.

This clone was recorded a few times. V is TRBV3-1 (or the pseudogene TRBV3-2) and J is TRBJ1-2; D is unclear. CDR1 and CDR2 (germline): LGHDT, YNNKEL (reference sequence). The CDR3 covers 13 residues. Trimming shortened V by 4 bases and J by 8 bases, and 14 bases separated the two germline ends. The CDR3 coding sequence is TGTGCCAGCAGCCTGGCCGAGGGAAGGGGCTACACCTTC. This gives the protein CASSLAEGRGYTF.

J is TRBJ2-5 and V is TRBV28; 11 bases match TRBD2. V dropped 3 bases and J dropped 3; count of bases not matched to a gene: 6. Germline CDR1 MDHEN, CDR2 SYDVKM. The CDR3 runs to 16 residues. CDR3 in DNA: TGTGCCAGCAGTTTTACTAGCGGGAGTTGGGAAGAGACCCAGTACTTC. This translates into CASSFTSGSWEETQYF.

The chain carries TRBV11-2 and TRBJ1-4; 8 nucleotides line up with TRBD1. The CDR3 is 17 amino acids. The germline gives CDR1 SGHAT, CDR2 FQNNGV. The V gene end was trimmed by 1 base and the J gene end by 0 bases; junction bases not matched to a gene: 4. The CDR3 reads CASSLGTGPSTNEKLFF. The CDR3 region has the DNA TGTGCCAGCAGCTTAGGGACAGGGCCCTCAACTAATGAAAAACTGTTTTTT.